Below, 24 T cell receptor beta chains from the same sample are listed, as sequenced in a study of OX40 agonist ivuxolimab in advanced cancers. Clones were read by immunoSEQ multiplex PCR, and TCRdb kept only the in-frame ones, dropping some. The sample consists of roughly 100,000 clones, 70% to 90% of them appearing once. Sequences were derived from CD4+ or CD8+ T cells sorted from blood, sampled in a trial of the OX40 agonist ivuxolimab. The receptors come from an adult with an advanced solid tumor such as melanoma, head and neck, liver or kidney cancer.

The gene calls are TRBV7-2 and TRBJ2-5, with D uncertain. With 2 bases removed from V and 5 bases from J, the gap between germline ends came to 3 bases. Germline loops: CDR1 SGHTA, CDR2 FQGNSA. CDR3 length equals 11 residues. The CDR3 nucleotides read TGTGCCAGCAGCTTAACGGAGACCCAGTACTTC. Amino acids: CASSLTETQYF.

V usage is TRBV5-1 and J usage is TRBJ2-3; D is perhaps TRBD2 (5 bases). This CDR3 is 16 amino acids long. Germline loops: CDR1 SGHRS, CDR2 YFSETQ. Trimming took 5 bases from V and 0 from J, leaving 16 bases between them. The CDR3 nucleotides read TGCGCCAGCAGGTTTCGAGGAGCGGCTAGCACAGATACGCAGTATTTT. This sequence encodes CASRFRGAASTDTQYF.

This clone has just one count. The chain's CDR3 is CASSPDSQPQHF. The CDR3 DNA follows: TGTGCCAGCAGCCCCGACAGTCAGCCCCAGCATTTT. The gene calls are TRBV7-9 and TRBJ1-5; D is possibly TRBD1 (5 bases). The CDR3 sequence is 12 residues long. The germline V and J ends were trimmed by 5 bases and 6 bases, with 8 bases remaining between them. Germline values: CDR1 SEHNR, CDR2 FQNEAQ (reference sequence). The full variable domain, rest sourced from reference TRBV7-9 and TRBJ1-5, is DTGVSQNPRHKITKRGQNVTFRCDPISEHNRLYWYRQTLGQGPEFLTYFQNEAQLEKSRLLSDRFSAERPKGSFSTLEIQRTEQGDSAMYLCASSPDSQPQHFGDGTRLSIL.

The V call is TRBV18, the J call TRBJ1-1; D remains ambiguous. This CDR3 is built from 12 residues. Germline V CDR1 and CDR2: KGHSH, LQKENI. With 3 bases removed from V and 7 bases from J, the gap between germline ends came to 9 bases. The CDR3 nucleotides read TGTGCCAGCTCACCGAACCCCCTTGAAGCTTTCTTT. Translating it yields CASSPNPLEAFF.

V gene TRBV11-3 combines with J gene TRBJ2-2; D unclear. Germline V gene lookup returns CDR1 SGHNT and CDR2 YENEEA. The CDR3 loop spans 13 amino acids. Trimming cost V 1 base and J 6 bases, with 6 bases left between them. For the CDR3, the DNA is TGTGCCAGCAGCTTAGGGATCGCCGGGGAGCTGTTTTTT. This sequence encodes CASSLGIAGELFF.

In this sample, this clone turned up a few times. The chain is built from TRBV4-3 and TRBJ1-4; D not certain. V dropped 3 bases and J dropped 8 bases, with 16 bases sitting between them. CDR3 length: 15 amino acids. Looked up from germline, CDR1 is LGHNA and CDR2 is YSLEER. CDR3 protein: CASSQVPGGNEKLFF. DNA of the CDR3: TGCGCCAGCAGCCAGGTACCAGGCGGAAACGAAAAACTGTTTTTT.

The count of this clone is one. The J gene is TRBJ2-1, the V gene TRBV9; 11 bases fit TRBD2. The germline CDR1 and CDR2 sequences are SGDLS and YYNGEE. J was trimmed by 8 bases and V by 3 bases; bases with no gene match: 7. The CDR3 contains 15 residues. The CDR3 DNA follows: TGTGCCAGCAGCGCCGGGACTAGCGGATCGTATGAGCAGTTCTTC. Its translation is CASSAGTSGSYEQFF.

V is TRBV4-1 and J is TRBJ1-6, with a possible D match to TRBD1 (5 bases). The CDR3 covers 19 residues. Between the trimmed V and J ends, which lost 0 bases and 0 bases, there was a span of 15 bases. Per germline, CDR1 MGHRA and CDR2 YSYEKL. The CDR3: CASSQEGPQASSYNSPLHF. CDR3 coding DNA: TGCGCCAGCAGCCAAGAGGGGCCACAGGCGAGCTCCTATAATTCACCCCTCCACTTT.

V is TRBV6-1 and J is TRBJ2-1; 8 nucleotides align to TRBD2. This CDR3 spans 13 amino acids. Germline V lookup: CDR1 MNHNS, CDR2 SASEGT. V trimming: 10 bases; J trimming: 9 bases; junction bases outside the gene matches: 11. The CDR3 spells CAILGLAWGEQFF. Written as DNA, the CDR3 is TGTGCCATCCTTGGACTAGCTTGGGGTGAGCAGTTCTTC.

The chain is built from TRBV9 and TRBJ2-5, with a tentative D call TRBD1 (6 bases). Trimming shortened V by 4 bases and J by 4 bases, and 17 bases separated the two germline ends. The CDR3 is 15 amino acids. Germline V gene lookup returns CDR1 SGDLS and CDR2 YYNGEE. The CDR3 sequence is CASSPDRGGLETQYF. In DNA, the CDR3 is TGTGCCAGCAGCCCCGATCGAGGGGGTCTAGAGACCCAGTACTTC.

V and J are TRBV30 and TRBJ2-5; D remains unclear. This CDR3 has 12 amino acids. V was cut by 2 bases and J by 5 bases, with 9 bases left in between. Germline CDR1 reads GTSNPN; CDR2 reads SVGIG (reference sequence). CDR3 protein: CAWSHTVETQYF. CDR3 sequence (DNA): TGTGCCTGGAGTCATACGGTGGAGACCCAGTACTTC.

The V gene is TRBV30, the J gene TRBJ1-5, with D unresolved. The V gene's germline CDR1 is GTSNPN and CDR2 SVGIG (reference sequence). This CDR3 spans 13 amino acids. Trimming removed 4 bases from V and 5 bases from J, with 12 bases in between. CDR3 coding DNA: TGTGCCTGGAATATGGGAGGCGATCAGCCCCAGCATTTT. It translates to CAWNMGGDQPQHF.

The chain uses TRBV7-6 and TRBJ2-1; 8 nucleotides match TRBD2. Germline V gene sequence: CDR1 SGHVS, CDR2 FNYEAQ. The CDR3 length is 15 residues. After removal of 2 bases from V and 10 bases from J, the junction contained 10 bases not matched to a gene. CDR3 sequence reads: CASSLTPGGAWEQFF. The CDR3 nucleotides are TGTGCCAGCAGCTTAACTCCCGGGGGGGCCTGGGAGCAGTTCTTC.

The chain combines TRBV19 with TRBJ2-7; D is ambiguous. V lost 6 bases, J lost 5 bases, and 20 bases lay in between. Germline lookup yields CDR1 LNHDA and CDR2 SQIVND (reference sequence). CDR3 length equals 15 residues. CDR3 coding DNA: TGTGCCAGTAGCCGTACGAACACCGGGCTCGACGAGCAGTACTTC. It is translated as CASSRTNTGLDEQYF. Looking up the rest from reference TRBV19 and TRBJ2-7 gives the full variable domain: DGGITQSPKYLFRKEGQNVTLSCEQNLNHDAMYWYRQDPGQGLRLIYYSQIVNDFQKGDIAEGYSVSREKKESFPLTVTSAQKNPTAFYLCASSRTNTGLDEQYFGPGTRLTVT.

The chain combines TRBV10-1 with TRBJ2-2, with TRBD2 matching 10 bases. CDR1 is WNHNN, CDR2 SYGVQD, per germline (reference sequence). CDR3 length: 16 residues. V was clipped by 3 bases and J by 2 bases; unmatched bases: 3. CDR3 in DNA: TGCGCCAGCAGTGACCCTAGCGGGGGAAACACCGGGGAGCTGTTTTTT. This translates into CASSDPSGGNTGELFF.

The chain links TRBV2 to TRBJ1-3; no reliable D call. The CDR3 contains 14 residues. V was cut by 1 base and J by 1 base, with 5 bases left in between. Germline loops: CDR1 SNHLY, CDR2 FYNNEI. DNA for the CDR3: TGTGCCAGCAGTGAAGAAAGTTCTGGAAACACCATATATTTT. Translation gives CASSEESSGNTIYF.

The chain carries TRBV28 and TRBJ1-2; TRBD1 might be the D (6 bases). The length of the CDR3 is 14 residues. Looked up from germline, CDR1 is MDHEN and CDR2 is SYDVKM. The V end was cut by 2 bases, the J end by 8 bases, with 15 bases between. CDR3 bases: TGTGCCAGCAGTTTAGTAGTGGACAGCTCCGGCTACACCTTC. Its translation: CASSLVVDSSGYTF.

This rearrangement joins TRBV28 to TRBJ1-1; tentative D call: TRBD1 (5 bases). Trimming removed 2 bases from V and 3 bases from J, with 13 bases in between. CDR1 and CDR2 from the germline V gene are MDHEN and SYDVKM. The CDR3 runs to 15 residues. CDR3 amino acids: CASSLRRGGYTEAFF. CDR3 coding DNA: TGTGCCAGCAGTTTAAGGAGGGGCGGTTACACTGAAGCTTTCTTT.

The chain links TRBV5-1 to TRBJ1-4, with 8 bases aligning to TRBD1. The junction had 7 bases not matched to a gene; V was cut back by 4 bases and J by 8 bases. This CDR3 contains 14 residues. Germline loops: CDR1 SGHRS, CDR2 YFSETQ. Written as DNA, the CDR3 is TGCGCCAGCAGCGATGGACAGGGCAGGGAAAAACTGTTTTTT. This sequence encodes CASSDGQGREKLFF.

This chain joins TRBV4-2 and TRBJ2-6; TRBD1 agrees at 8 bases. CDR3 length: 21 amino acids. The trim removed 2 bases at V and 0 bases at J, leaving 15 bases unmatched. CDR1 is LGHNA, CDR2 YNFKEQ, per germline. CDR3 sequence (DNA): TGTGCCAGCAGCCAATCCCCAGGGGGCTTCACTCGTCTCTCTGGGGCCAACGTCCTGACTTTC. Translated: CASSQSPGGFTRLSGANVLTF.

The chain couples TRBV5-1 to TRBJ2-1; 7 nucleotides match TRBD2. The CDR3 is 15 residues long. Germline V CDR1 and CDR2: SGHRS, YFSETQ. V shed 4 bases, J shed 4 bases, and the junction held 8 bases outside the gene matches. CDR3 sequence: CASSPPDSGYNEQFF. As DNA, the CDR3 is TGCGCCAGCAGCCCTCCGGATAGCGGGTACAATGAGCAGTTCTTC.

V and J are TRBV5-4 and TRBJ2-7; D uncertain. This CDR3 is 14 amino acids long. Germline assignment: CDR1 SGHNT and CDR2 YYREEE (reference sequence). Trimming left V 0 bases short and J 2 bases short, with 9 bases between. The CDR3 protein is CASSLEEQAYEQYF. CDR3 in DNA: TGTGCCAGCAGCTTGGAGGAGCAAGCCTACGAGCAGTACTTC.

This chain uses TRBV7-2 with TRBJ2-3; D remains ambiguous. The V and J ends lost 2 bases and 1 base respectively, with 7 bases between them. Germline loops: CDR1 SGHTA, CDR2 FQGNSA. This CDR3 is built from 14 residues. This CDR3 is CASSLQHGTDTQYF. For the CDR3, the DNA is TGTGCCAGCAGCTTACAACATGGCACAGATACGCAGTATTTT.

The chain joins TRBV5-4 to TRBJ2-1; 12 bases fit TRBD1. J gave up 8 bases and V 3 bases, and 3 bases lay outside the gene matches. Germline V gives CDR1 SGHNT, CDR2 YYREEE (reference sequence). This CDR3 region has 14 residues. CDR3 loop: CASSSGTGGDEQFF. DNA for the CDR3: TGTGCCAGCAGCTCCGGGACAGGGGGCGATGAGCAGTTCTTC.